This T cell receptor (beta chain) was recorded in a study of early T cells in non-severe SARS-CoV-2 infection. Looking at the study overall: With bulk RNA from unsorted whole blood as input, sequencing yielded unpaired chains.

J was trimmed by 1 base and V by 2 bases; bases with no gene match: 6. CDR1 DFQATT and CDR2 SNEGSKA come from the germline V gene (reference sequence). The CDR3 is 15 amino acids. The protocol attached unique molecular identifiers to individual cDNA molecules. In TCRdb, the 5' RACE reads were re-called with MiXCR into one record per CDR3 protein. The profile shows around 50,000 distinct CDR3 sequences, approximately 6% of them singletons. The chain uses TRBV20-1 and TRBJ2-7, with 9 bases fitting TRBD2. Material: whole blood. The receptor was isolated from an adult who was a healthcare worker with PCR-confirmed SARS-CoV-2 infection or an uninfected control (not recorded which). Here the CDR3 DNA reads TGCAGTGCTAGAATCAGCGGGGGGCCTTCCTACGAGCAGTACTTC. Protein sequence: CSARISGGPSYEQYF.